The 24 T cell receptor beta chains below all came from one sample that was sequenced in a study of cytomegalovirus exposure and HLA in healthy donors. This PCR relied on a set of 60 Vbeta primers and 13 Jbeta primers. Repertoires were generated with immunoSEQ multiplex PCR, while TCRdb's copy carries only in-frame clones and drops some. In the table there are approximately 130,000 clones, around four fifths of which are singletons. Sequencing input: PBMCs. The receptors stem from a woman aged 35 to 49 in good health and CMV-seronegative.

The V and J genes are TRBV19 and TRBJ1-4, with 9 bases fitting TRBD1. J was trimmed by 0 bases and V by 7 bases; bases with no gene match: 6. There are 16 residues in the CDR3. The V gene's germline CDR1 is LNHDA and CDR2 SQIVND (reference sequence). CDR3 amino acids: CASNPTGGSTNEKLFF. DNA of the CDR3: TGTGCCAGTAACCCGACAGGGGGATCAACTAATGAAAAACTGTTTTTT.

V is TRBV28 and J is TRBJ2-7, with TRBD1 matching over 7 bases. The CDR3 is 15 residues long. V lost 3 bases to trimming and J lost 1 base; unmatched junction nucleotides: 6. Germline values: CDR1 MDHEN, CDR2 SYDVKM. This CDR3 reads CASSFRGQASYEQYF. The CDR3 DNA sequence: TGTGCCAGCAGTTTTAGGGGGCAGGCGTCCTACGAGCAGTACTTC.

This clone showed up just a few times. The chain uses TRBV5-4 and TRBJ1-5, with a possible D match to TRBD1 (5 bases). V gave up 2 bases and J gave up 6 bases, with 9 bases separating them. In germline, CDR1 is SGHNT, CDR2 YYREEE (reference sequence). CDR3 length: 13 residues. CDR3 protein: CASSFWGVQPQHF. CDR3 in DNA: TGTGCCAGCAGCTTTTGGGGGGTTCAGCCCCAGCATTTT.

This rearrangement joins TRBV6-5 to TRBJ1-1, with D hard to call. The CDR3 is made up of 14 amino acids. V lost 5 bases and J lost 3, with 13 bases in between. The germline CDR1 and CDR2 sequences are MNHEY and SVGAGI. CDR3 in DNA: TGTGCCAGCAGTCCGTGGGGAGACGACACTGAAGCTTTCTTT. Its protein product is CASSPWGDDTEAFF.

V usage is TRBV5-1 and J usage is TRBJ2-5; no clear D gene. The length of the CDR3 is 14 residues. V was clipped by 1 base and J by 1 base, with 8 bases between them. Germline V CDR1 and CDR2: SGHRS, YFSETQ. DNA of the CDR3: TGCGCCAGCAGCTTGAGTCACAGCCAAGAGACCCAGTACTTC. The encoded protein is CASSLSHSQETQYF.

The sample holds a few counts of this clone. J is TRBJ2-1 and V is TRBV15, with D possibly matching TRBD2 (7 bases). The CDR3 totals 14 residues. V was trimmed by 1 base and J by 7 bases, leaving 11 bases between them. The germline gives CDR1 LNHNV, CDR2 YYDKDF (reference sequence). For the CDR3, the DNA is TGTGCCACCAGCAGAGGGGAGGGGGGGAATGAGCAGTTCTTC. It yields the protein CATSRGEGGNEQFF.

This chain joins TRBV6-5 and TRBJ2-5; D not certain. V was cut by 3 bases and J by 0 bases, with 11 bases left in between. Germline V gene data show CDR1 as MNHEY and CDR2 as SVGAGI. The CDR3 is 15 residues long. The CDR3: CASSYWLEYQETQYF. The CDR3 DNA reads TGTGCCAGCAGTTATTGGCTAGAGTACCAAGAGACCCAGTACTTC.

The CDR3 here is CASSIVVGQGYEQYF. For the CDR3, the DNA is TGTGCCAGTAGTATAGTGGTTGGACAGGGATACGAGCAGTACTTC. The gene calls are TRBV19 and TRBJ2-7; 8 bases map to TRBD1. Germline V gives CDR1 LNHDA, CDR2 SQIVND (reference sequence). J was trimmed by 4 bases and V by 1 base; bases with no gene match: 6. CDR3 length: 15 residues.

V gene TRBV5-6 combines with J gene TRBJ1-2, with 9 bases matching TRBD1. CDR3 size: 14 residues. CDR1 SGHDT and CDR2 YYEEEE come from the germline V gene. The V and J ends lost 3 bases and 4 bases, in that order; junction bases with no gene match: 4. The CDR3 coding sequence is TGTGCCAGCAGCTCCCCGGGACAGGGCTATGGCTACACCTTC. Translating it yields CASSSPGQGYGYTF.

The chain uses TRBV6-1 and TRBJ1-2; D perhaps matches TRBD1 (5 bases). With 6 bases removed from V and 4 bases from J, the gap between germline ends came to 15 bases. Germline V gene sequence: CDR1 MNHNS, CDR2 SASEGT. CDR3 size: 14 residues. The DNA of the CDR3 is TGTGCCAGCAGCGCAACGGGGGGTACCTATGGCTACACCTTC. Translating it yields CASSATGGTYGYTF.

V gene TRBV5-4 combines with J gene TRBJ1-2; 8 bases fit TRBD1. The CDR3 contains 15 residues. V lost 5 bases to trimming and J lost 7 bases; unmatched junction nucleotides: 13. In germline, CDR1 is SGHNT, CDR2 YYREEE (reference sequence). This CDR3 is CASSLDRGPSGGYTF. In DNA, the CDR3 is TGTGCCAGCAGTCTCGACAGGGGACCCTCCGGTGGCTACACCTTC.

This sequence joins TRBV5-1 and TRBJ2-7; TRBD1 agrees at 8 bases. The V segment lost 3 bases and the J segment 1 base; nucleotides outside the gene matches: 3. The CDR3 has 14 amino acids. Germline assignment: CDR1 SGHRS and CDR2 YFSETQ. The CDR3: CASSSDRVSYEQYF. Written as DNA, the CDR3 is TGCGCCAGCAGCTCGGACAGGGTGTCCTACGAGCAGTACTTC.

The chain couples TRBV6-5 to TRBJ2-7, with D possibly being TRBD2 (6 bases). This CDR3 is 15 amino acids long. Germline-derived CDR1 and CDR2 are MNHEY and SVGAGI. Trimming stripped 6 bases from V and 0 bases from J, with 15 bases between. CDR3 coding DNA: TGTGCCAGCAGGACACAGGAAGCGGGCTCCTACGAGCAGTACTTC. As protein: CASRTQEAGSYEQYF.

The rearrangement joins TRBV27 to TRBJ2-3, with TRBD1 matching 9 bases. Germline V CDR1 and CDR2: MNHEY, SMNVEV (reference sequence). With V trimmed by 5 bases and J by 0 bases, 12 bases remained unmatched. CDR3 size: 18 residues. The CDR3: CASSPGTGRQSSTDTQYF. The CDR3 nucleotides are TGTGCCAGCAGTCCGGGGACAGGGAGACAATCTAGCACAGATACGCAGTATTTT.

In this sample, this clone turned up once. The rearrangement joins TRBV29-1 to TRBJ2-1; D is perhaps TRBD1 (6 bases). The CDR3 has 12 amino acids. Germline CDR1 SQVTM, CDR2 ANQGSEA. V lost 0 bases and J 15 bases, leaving 15 bases between the germline ends. The CDR3, as DNA: TGCAGCGTTGAAGATCCGACAGGTTTGTGGTTCTTC. This gives the protein CSVEDPTGLWFF.

This rearrangement joins TRBV6-5 to TRBJ1-1; 12 bases agree with TRBD1. CDR3 length: 16 amino acids. V lost 2 bases to trimming and J lost 10 bases; unmatched junction nucleotides: 11. In germline, CDR1 is MNHEY, CDR2 SVGAGI. The CDR3 DNA sequence: TGTGCCAGCAGTTACAGGGGAGGGACAGGGGGCACCGGAGCTTTCTTT. It specifies CASSYRGGTGGTGAFF.

There are a few counts of this clone. The chain couples TRBV2 to TRBJ2-3; D perhaps matches TRBD2 (5 bases). Trimming pared 7 bases from V and 0 bases from J, leaving 11 bases between. The germline V gene encodes CDR1 SNHLY and CDR2 FYNNEI. The CDR3 consists of 14 residues. CDR3 coding DNA: TGTGCCAGCAAGGTGAGCGGCAGCACAGATACGCAGTATTTT. Its protein product is CASKVSGSTDTQYF.

The V call is TRBV5-1, the J call TRBJ1-3; D uncertain. The CDR3 runs to 13 residues. Per the germline V gene, CDR1 is SGHRS and CDR2 is YFSETQ. V lost 5 bases and J lost 1, with 7 bases in between. The CDR3 region is CASSRGSGNTIYF. Written as DNA, the CDR3 is TGCGCCAGCAGTCGGGGTTCTGGAAACACCATATATTTT.

The chain recombines TRBV6-1 with TRBJ1-5; a weak D match, TRBD1 (6 bases). Trimming took off 2 bases at V and 0 bases at J, with 11 bases between the two ends. Germline CDR1 is MNHNS and CDR2 is SASEGT. The CDR3 is 16 residues long. The CDR3 nucleotides are TGTGCCAGCAGTGAATGGGGGCCGGATAGCAATCAGCCCCAGCATTTT. As protein: CASSEWGPDSNQPQHF.

The V call is TRBV5-6, the J call TRBJ1-3, with 7 positions matching TRBD1. CDR1 and CDR2 (germline): SGHDT, YYEEEE. This CDR3 has 14 amino acids. The J segment lost 2 bases and the V segment lost 4 bases, leaving 3 bases of the junction unmatched. The CDR3 reads CASSPTGAGNTIYF. CDR3 nucleotide sequence: TGTGCCAGCAGCCCAACAGGGGCTGGAAACACCATATATTTT.

The V gene is TRBV10-3, the J gene TRBJ2-5, with TRBD1 matching 12 bases. The CDR3 totals 14 residues. J lost 5 bases, V lost 4 bases, and 2 bases had no gene match. Per germline, CDR1 ENHRY and CDR2 SYGVKD. The chain's CDR3 is CAISGDRGQETQYF. CDR3 coding DNA: TGTGCCATCAGTGGGGACAGGGGGCAGGAGACCCAGTACTTC.

This chain joins TRBV29-1 and TRBJ1-2, with D possibly TRBD1 on 5 matching bases. V was trimmed by 7 bases and J by 2 bases, leaving 11 bases between them. In germline, CDR1 is SQVTM, CDR2 ANQGSEA. This CDR3 is built from 12 residues. CDR3 DNA: TGCAGCGCGGGCCGGGGGAACTATGGCTACACCTTC. As protein: CSAGRGNYGYTF.

The chain has TRBV6-1 and TRBJ1-2, with a tentative D call TRBD1 (5 bases). This CDR3 contains 13 residues. Germline CDR1 reads MNHNS; CDR2 reads SASEGT. The ends were cut back, 6 bases at V and 4 bases at J, with 12 bases in the middle. The CDR3 loop reads CASRTTASYGYTF. CDR3 in DNA: TGTGCCAGCAGGACGACAGCCAGCTATGGCTACACCTTC.

This rearrangement joins TRBV7-9 to TRBJ1-1; 8 bases are shared with TRBD1. The CDR3 covers 14 residues. Trimming removed 5 bases from V and 6 bases from J; junction bases left unmatched: 8. Germline CDR1 and CDR2: SEHNR and FQNEAQ (reference sequence). The DNA of the CDR3 is TGTGCCAGCAGCACCCGACAGGGGCTGGCTGAAGCTTTCTTT. Amino acids: CASSTRQGLAEAFF.